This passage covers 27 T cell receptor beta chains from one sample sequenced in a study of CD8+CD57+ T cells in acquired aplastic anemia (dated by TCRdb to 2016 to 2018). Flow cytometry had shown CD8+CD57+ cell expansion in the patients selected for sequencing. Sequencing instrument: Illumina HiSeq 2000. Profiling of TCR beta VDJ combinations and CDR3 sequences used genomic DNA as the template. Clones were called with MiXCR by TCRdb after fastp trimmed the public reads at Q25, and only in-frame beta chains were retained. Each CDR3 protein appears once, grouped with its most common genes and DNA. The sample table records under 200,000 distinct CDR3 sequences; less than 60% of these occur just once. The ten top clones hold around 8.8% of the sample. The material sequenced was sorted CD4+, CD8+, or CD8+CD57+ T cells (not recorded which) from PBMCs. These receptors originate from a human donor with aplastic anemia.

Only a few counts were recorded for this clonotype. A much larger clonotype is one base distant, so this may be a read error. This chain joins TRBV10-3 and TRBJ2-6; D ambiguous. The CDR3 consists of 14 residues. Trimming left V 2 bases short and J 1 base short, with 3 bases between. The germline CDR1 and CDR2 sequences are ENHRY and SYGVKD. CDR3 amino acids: CAISEVSGANVLTF. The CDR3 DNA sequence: TGTGCCATCAGTGAGGTATCTGGGGCCAACGTCCTGACTTTC.

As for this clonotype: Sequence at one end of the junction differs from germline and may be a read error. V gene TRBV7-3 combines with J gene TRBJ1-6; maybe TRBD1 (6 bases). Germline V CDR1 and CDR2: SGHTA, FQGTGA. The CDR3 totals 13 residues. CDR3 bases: TGTGCCAGCAGCTCGGACAGATGGTCACTCCTCCACTTT. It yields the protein CASSSDRWSLLHF.

The CDR3 nucleotides read TGTGCCAGTATTGTCCGGGACAGTGACTACGAGCAGTACTTC. Translating it yields CASIVRDSDYEQYF. The chain couples TRBV19 to TRBJ2-7; TRBD1 aligns across 7 bases. V trimming: 7 bases; J trimming: 3 bases; junction bases outside the gene matches: 9. The CDR3 extends over 14 amino acids. The germline V gene encodes CDR1 LNHDA and CDR2 SQIVND (reference sequence). The full variable domain, its missing parts supplied by reference TRBV19 and TRBJ2-7, is DGGITQSPKYLFRKEGQNVTLSCEQNLNHDAMYWYRQDPGQGLRLIYYSQIVNDFQKGDIAEGYSVSREKKESFPLTVTSAQKNPTAFYLCASIVRDSDYEQYFGPGTRLTVT.

CDR3 coding DNA: TGCAGTGGCTCGTGGACGGGGTCTTTCTATGGCTACACCTTC. The encoded protein is CSGSWTGSFYGYTF. This chain joins TRBV20-1 and TRBJ1-2; D remains ambiguous. CDR1 and CDR2 from the germline V gene are DFQATT and SNEGSKA (reference sequence). This CDR3 has 14 amino acids. Trimming stripped 7 bases from V and 4 bases from J, with 19 bases between.

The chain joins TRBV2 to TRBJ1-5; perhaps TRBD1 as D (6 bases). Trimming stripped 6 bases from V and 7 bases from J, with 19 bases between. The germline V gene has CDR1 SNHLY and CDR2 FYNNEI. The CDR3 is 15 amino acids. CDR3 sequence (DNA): TGTGCCAGCAGCCCAGACGGTGTGAGGGGGCAGCCCCAGCATTTT. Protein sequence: CASSPDGVRGQPQHF.

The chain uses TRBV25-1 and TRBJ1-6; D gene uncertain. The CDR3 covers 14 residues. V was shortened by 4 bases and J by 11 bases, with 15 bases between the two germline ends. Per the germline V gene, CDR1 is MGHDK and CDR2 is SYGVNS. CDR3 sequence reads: CASSVGGPPTPLHF. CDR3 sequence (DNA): TGTGCCAGCAGTGTAGGAGGACCTCCGACACCCCTCCACTTT. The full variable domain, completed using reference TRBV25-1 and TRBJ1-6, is EADIYQTPRYLVIGTGKKITLECSQTMGHDKMYWYQQDPGMELHLIHYSYGVNSTEKGDLSSESTVSRIRTEHFPLTLESARPSHTSQYLCASSVGGPPTPLHFGNGTRLTVT.

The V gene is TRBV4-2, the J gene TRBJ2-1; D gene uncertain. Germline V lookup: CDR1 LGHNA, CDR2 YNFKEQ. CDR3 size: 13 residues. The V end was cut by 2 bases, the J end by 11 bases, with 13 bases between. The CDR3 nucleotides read TGTGCCAGCAGCCAATTTCTACTTACCCAGCAGTTCTTC. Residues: CASSQFLLTQQFF.

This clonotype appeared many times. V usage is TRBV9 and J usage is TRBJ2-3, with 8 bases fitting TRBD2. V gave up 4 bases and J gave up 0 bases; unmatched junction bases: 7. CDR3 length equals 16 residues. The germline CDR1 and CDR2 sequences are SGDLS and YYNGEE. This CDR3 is CASSLDRLASTDTQYF. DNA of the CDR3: TGTGCCAGCAGCCTTGACCGACTAGCGAGCACAGATACGCAGTATTTT.

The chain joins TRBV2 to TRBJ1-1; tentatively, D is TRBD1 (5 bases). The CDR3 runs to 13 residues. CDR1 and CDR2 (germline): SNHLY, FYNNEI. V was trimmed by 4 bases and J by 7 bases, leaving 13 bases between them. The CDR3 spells CASSVSTGGEAFF. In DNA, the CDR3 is TGTGCCAGCAGTGTGAGTACGGGGGGTGAAGCTTTCTTT.

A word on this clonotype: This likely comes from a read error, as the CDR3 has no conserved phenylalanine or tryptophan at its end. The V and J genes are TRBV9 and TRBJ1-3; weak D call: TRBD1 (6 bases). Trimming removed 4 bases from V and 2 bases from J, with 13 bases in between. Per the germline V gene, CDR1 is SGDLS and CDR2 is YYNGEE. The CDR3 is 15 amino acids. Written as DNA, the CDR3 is TGTGCCAGCAGCAAGGACAGTGTAGCTGGAAACACCATATATTCT. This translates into CASSKDSVAGNTIYS.

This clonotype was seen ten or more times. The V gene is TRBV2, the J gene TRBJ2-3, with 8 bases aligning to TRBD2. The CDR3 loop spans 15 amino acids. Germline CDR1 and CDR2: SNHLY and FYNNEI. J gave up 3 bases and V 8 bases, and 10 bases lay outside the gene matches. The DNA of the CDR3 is TGTGCCAGCTCCCCCTCCAGCGGGAGTACAGATACGCAGTATTTT. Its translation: CASSPSSGSTDTQYF.

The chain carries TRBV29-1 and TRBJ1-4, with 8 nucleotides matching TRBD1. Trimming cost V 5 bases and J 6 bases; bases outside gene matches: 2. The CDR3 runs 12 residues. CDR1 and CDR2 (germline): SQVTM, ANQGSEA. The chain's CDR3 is CSVTTGDEKLFF. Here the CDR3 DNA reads TGCAGCGTTACGACAGGGGATGAAAAACTGTTTTTT.

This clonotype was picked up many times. CDR3 loop: CASSLAGASYEQYF. For the CDR3, the DNA is TGTGCCAGCAGTTTGGCCGGGGCGTCATACGAGCAGTACTTC. The chain carries TRBV3-1 and TRBJ2-7; D assignment may be TRBD1 or TRBD2 (5 bases each). Per germline, CDR1 LGHDT and CDR2 YNNKEL (reference sequence). The CDR3 has 14 residues. Trimming took 6 bases from V and 4 from J, leaving 16 bases between them.

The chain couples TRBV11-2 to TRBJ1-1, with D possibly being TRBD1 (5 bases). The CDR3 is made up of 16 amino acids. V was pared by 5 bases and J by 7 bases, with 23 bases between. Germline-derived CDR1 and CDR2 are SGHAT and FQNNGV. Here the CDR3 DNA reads TGTGCCAGCAGCCCAGTGAGGGGTCCTCGTTCTGGTGAAGCTTTCTTT. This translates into CASSPVRGPRSGEAFF.

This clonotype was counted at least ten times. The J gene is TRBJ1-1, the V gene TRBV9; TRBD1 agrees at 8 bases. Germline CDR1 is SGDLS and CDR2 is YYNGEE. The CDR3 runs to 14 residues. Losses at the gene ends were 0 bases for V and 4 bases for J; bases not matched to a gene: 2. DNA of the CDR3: TGTGCCAGCAGCGTAGGCAGGGGGCTCACTGAAGCTTTCTTT. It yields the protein CASSVGRGLTEAFF.

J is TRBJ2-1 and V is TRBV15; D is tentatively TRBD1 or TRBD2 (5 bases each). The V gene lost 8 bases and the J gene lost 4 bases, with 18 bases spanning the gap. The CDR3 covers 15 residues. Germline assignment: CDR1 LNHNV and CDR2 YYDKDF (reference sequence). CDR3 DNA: TGTGCCACCGTTTTATGGGACGGAACTTACAATGAGCAGTTCTTC. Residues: CATVLWDGTYNEQFF.

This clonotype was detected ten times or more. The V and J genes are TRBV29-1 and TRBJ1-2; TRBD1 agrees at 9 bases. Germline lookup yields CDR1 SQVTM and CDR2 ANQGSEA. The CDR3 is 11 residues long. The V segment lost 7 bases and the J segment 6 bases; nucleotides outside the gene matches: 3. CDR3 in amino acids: CSAGDRDGYTF. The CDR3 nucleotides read TGCAGCGCTGGGGACAGGGATGGCTACACCTTC.

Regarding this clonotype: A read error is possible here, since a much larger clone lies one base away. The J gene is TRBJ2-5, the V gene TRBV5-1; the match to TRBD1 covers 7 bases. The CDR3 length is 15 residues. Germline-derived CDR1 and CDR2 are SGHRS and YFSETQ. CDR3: CASSSRDSGFGTQCF. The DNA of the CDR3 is TGCGCCAGCAGCTCCCGGGACAGTGGGTTTGGGACCCAGTGCTTC.

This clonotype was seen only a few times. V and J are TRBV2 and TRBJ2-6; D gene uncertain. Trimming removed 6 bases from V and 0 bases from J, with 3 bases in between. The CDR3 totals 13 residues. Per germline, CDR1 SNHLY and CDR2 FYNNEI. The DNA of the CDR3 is TGTGCCAGCAGAGTCTCTGGGGCCAACGTCCTGACTTTC. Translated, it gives CASRVSGANVLTF.

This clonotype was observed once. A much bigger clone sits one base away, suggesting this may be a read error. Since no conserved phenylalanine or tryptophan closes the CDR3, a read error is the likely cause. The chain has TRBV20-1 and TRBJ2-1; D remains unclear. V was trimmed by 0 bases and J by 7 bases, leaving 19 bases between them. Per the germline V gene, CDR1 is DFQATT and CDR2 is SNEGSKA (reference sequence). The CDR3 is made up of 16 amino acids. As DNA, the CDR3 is TGCAGTGCTAGAGATTCTTCTCGGGCTTCCATAAATGAGCAGTTCTCC. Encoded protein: CSARDSSRASINEQFS.

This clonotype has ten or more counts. CDR3 bases: TGTGCCAGCAGCTCCGCCCATACTAGGGTCAATGAGCAGTTCTTC. The encoded protein is CASSSAHTRVNEQFF. The chain links TRBV7-9 to TRBJ2-1, with D possibly being TRBD2 (5 bases). CDR3 size: 15 residues. V gave up 4 bases and J gave up 6 bases, with 16 bases separating them. Germline loops: CDR1 SEHNR, CDR2 FQNEAQ (reference sequence).

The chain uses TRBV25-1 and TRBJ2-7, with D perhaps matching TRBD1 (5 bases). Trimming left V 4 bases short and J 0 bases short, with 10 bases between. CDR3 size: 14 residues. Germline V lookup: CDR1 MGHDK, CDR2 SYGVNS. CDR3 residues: CASSVQGSSYEQYF. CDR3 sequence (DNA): TGTGCCAGCAGTGTGCAGGGTAGCTCCTACGAGCAGTACTTC.

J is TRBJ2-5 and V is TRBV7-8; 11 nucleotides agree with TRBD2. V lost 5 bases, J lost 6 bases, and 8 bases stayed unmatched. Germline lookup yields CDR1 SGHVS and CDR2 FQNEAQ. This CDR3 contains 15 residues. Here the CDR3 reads CASSPTRTSGQTQYF. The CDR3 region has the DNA TGTGCCAGCAGCCCGACCCGGACTAGCGGGCAGACCCAGTACTTC.

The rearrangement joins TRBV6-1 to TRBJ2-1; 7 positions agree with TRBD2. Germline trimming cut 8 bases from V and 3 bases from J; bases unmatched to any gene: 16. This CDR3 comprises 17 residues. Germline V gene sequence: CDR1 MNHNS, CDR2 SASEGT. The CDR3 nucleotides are TGTGCCAGCCGTGCGAGACTAGCCGATATCGACTACAATGAGCAGTTCTTC. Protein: CASRARLADIDYNEQFF.

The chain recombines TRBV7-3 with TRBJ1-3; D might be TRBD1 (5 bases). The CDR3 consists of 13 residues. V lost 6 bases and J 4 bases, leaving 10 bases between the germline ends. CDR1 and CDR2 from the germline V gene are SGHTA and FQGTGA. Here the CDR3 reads CASSVGAGNTIYF. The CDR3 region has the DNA TGTGCCAGCAGTGTCGGGGCGGGAAACACCATATATTTT.

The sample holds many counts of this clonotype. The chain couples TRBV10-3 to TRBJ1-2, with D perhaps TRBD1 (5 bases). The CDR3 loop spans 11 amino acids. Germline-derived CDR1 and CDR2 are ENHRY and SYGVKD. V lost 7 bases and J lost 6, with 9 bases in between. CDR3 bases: TGTGCCATCACAGGGAGGGATGGCTACACCTTC. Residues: CAITGRDGYTF.

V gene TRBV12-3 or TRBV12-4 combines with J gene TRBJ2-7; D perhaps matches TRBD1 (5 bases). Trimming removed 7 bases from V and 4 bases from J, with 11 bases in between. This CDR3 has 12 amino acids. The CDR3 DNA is TGTGCCAGCAACTGGGGCCCTTACGAGCAGTACTTC. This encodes CASNWGPYEQYF.